This T cell receptor beta chain originates from a study of shared clonotypes between healthy human individuals. Study-wide findings and caveats: Exclusively blood specimens were collected; tissue repertoires likely differ.

The assay used deep level. The method was immunoSEQ multiplex PCR; TCRdb's version includes in-frame clones alone and lacks a portion of them. The sample lists around 510,000 clones, roughly four fifths occurring once. Worth noting for this clone: What it recognizes is unknown.

Donation came from healthy HIV-negative adults that had no recent acute infections or vaccinations. Germline loops: CDR1 SGHRS, CDR2 YFSETQ. The CDR3 length is 14 residues. J gave up 5 bases and V 5 bases, and 6 bases lay outside the gene matches. The receptor was derived from a woman in her 40s in good health. Some clones in this sample may be carry-over from other donors' samples. Sequencing input: PBMCs. This rearrangement joins TRBV5-1 to TRBJ1-4; 7 positions match TRBD1. The CDR3 region is CASRTGQVNEKLFF. The CDR3 bases are TGCGCCAGCAGAACCGGACAGGTGAATGAAAAACTGTTTTTT.